This TCR beta chain was recorded in a study of T cell repertoires in cytomegalovirus infection. Findings and caveats of the study: The study found HLA-C-restricted CMV-specific TCR beta clonotypes dominating the ex vivo response.

Trimming cost V 7 bases and J 6 bases; bases outside gene matches: 16. CDR3 length equals 17 residues. Germline lookup yields CDR1 SNHLY and CDR2 FYNNEI. Remarks on this clonotype: Its cognate antigen is unknown.

MiXCR was run by TCRdb on the reads, yielding one entry per CDR3 protein. This sample has approximately 1,000,000 distinct CDR3 sequences, with approximately 31% found just once. The origin of this receptor is a human donor in good health (CMV status not recorded). Some clones in this sample may be carry-over from other donors' samples. The V and J genes are TRBV2 and TRBJ1-5; TRBD1 aligns across 9 bases. The source was cultured CD8+ T cells from PBMCs, collected from culture after CMV antigen stimulation. CDR3 coding DNA: TGTGCCAGCAACACGGACAGGGGAGGATCAGCCGTTCAGCCCCAGCATTTT. Residues: CASNTDRGGSAVQPQHF. Combining the CDR3 with reference TRBV2 and TRBJ1-5 gives the whole variable domain EPEVTQTPSHQVTQMGQEVILRCVPISNHLYFYWYRQILGQKVEFLVSFYNNEISEKSEIFDDQFSVERPDGSNFTLKIRSTKLEDSAMYFCASNTDRGGSAVQPQHFGDGTRLSIL.